This T cell receptor (beta chain) stems from a study of control samples from healthy donors and cancer patients. Germline V gives CDR1 SGHRS, CDR2 YFSETQ. V lost 4 bases to trimming and J lost 4 bases, with 9 bases between them. The CDR3 consists of 12 residues. Profiled with immunoSEQ multiplex PCR; TCRdb holds only in-frame clones, not every one. This sample yields 15,000 to 20,000 clones, of which roughly 89% are seen a single time; about 32% belongs to the top ten. The origin of this receptor is a man in his 60s with head and neck cancer. This chain connects TRBV5-1 to TRBJ2-7, with D possibly matching TRBD1 (5 bases). The sample comprised PBMCs. The CDR3 DNA reads TGCGCCAGCAGCCAGGGTCAATACGAGCAGTACTTC. Translation gives CASSQGQYEQYF.